A single sample gave rise to the 11 T cell receptor beta chains below, sequenced in a study of response to subunit inactivated influenza vaccine. TCRdb ran MiXCR on the RT-PCR reads and lists one entry per CDR3 protein. The sample lists approximately 480,000 distinct CDR3 sequences, approximately 11% seen once, with over 9.5% in the top ten. Specimen: PBMCs from blood, collected roughly 6 weeks after vaccination. Receptors were obtained from a man in his fifties who received an inactivated influenza vaccine.

This clonotype was seen at least ten times. The V and J genes are TRBV5-1 and TRBJ2-1; TRBD2 matches at 9 bases. J lost 1 base, V lost 0 bases, and 8 bases had no gene match. The CDR3 is 18 amino acids. The germline CDR1 and CDR2 sequences are SGHRS and YFSETQ. The CDR3 reads CASSLVLAREGSYNEQFF. As DNA, the CDR3 is TGCGCCAGCAGCTTGGTCTTAGCGCGGGAGGGTTCCTACAATGAGCAGTTCTTC.

The sample holds many counts of this clonotype. The chain combines TRBV20-1 with TRBJ1-2; D is perhaps TRBD1 (6 bases). The germline CDR1 and CDR2 sequences are DFQATT and SNEGSKA (reference sequence). V dropped 3 bases and J dropped 7 bases, with 15 bases sitting between them. The CDR3 sequence is 13 residues long. CDR3 amino acids: CSASRLGAGGYTF. CDR3 DNA: TGCAGTGCTAGCCGGTTGGGGGCCGGTGGCTACACCTTC.

Many counts were recorded for this clonotype. The chain employs TRBV10-3 and TRBJ2-1; tentative D call: TRBD1 (5 bases). Germline V gene sequence: CDR1 ENHRY, CDR2 SYGVKD. V was trimmed by 6 bases and J by 4 bases, leaving 16 bases between them. This CDR3 contains 15 residues. The DNA of the CDR3 is TGTGCCATCAGCGCAACAGGATCAGGATACAATGAGCAGTTCTTC. Residues: CAISATGSGYNEQFF.

This clonotype turned up a few times. The chain combines TRBV5-1 with TRBJ2-5; TRBD2 matches at 7 bases. CDR1 SGHRS and CDR2 YFSETQ come from the germline V gene. The CDR3 contains 16 residues. V lost 4 bases, J lost 7 bases, and 16 bases stayed unmatched. As DNA, the CDR3 is TGCGCCAGCAGCGACGGAAGGTTAGCGGGTACAGGGACCCAGTACTTC. It codes for CASSDGRLAGTGTQYF.

Only a few counts were recorded for this clonotype. CDR3 in amino acids: CASSPLGGGLYSEQYF. CDR3 DNA sequence: TGTGCCAGCAGCCCATTAGGCGGGGGCCTTTACTCCGAGCAGTACTTC. The chain employs TRBV3-1 and TRBJ2-7; D possibly corresponds to TRBD2 (7 bases). V shed 4 bases and J shed 6 bases, with 22 bases lying between them. This CDR3 contains 16 residues. The germline V gene has CDR1 LGHDT and CDR2 YNNKEL (reference sequence).

The chain couples TRBV7-9 to TRBJ2-7; TRBD1 matches 10 bases. The germline V gene has CDR1 SEHNR and CDR2 FQNEAQ (reference sequence). The CDR3 has 16 amino acids. V trimming: 5 bases; J trimming: 1 base; junction bases outside the gene matches: 8. The CDR3, as DNA: TGTGCCAGCAGCCCTGGGGACAGGGGTGGTTCCTACGAGCAGTACTTC. Residues: CASSPGDRGGSYEQYF. Full variable domain (remainder filled in from reference TRBV7-9 and TRBJ2-7): DTGVSQNPRHKITKRGQNVTFRCDPISEHNRLYWYRQTLGQGPEFLTYFQNEAQLEKSRLLSDRFSAERPKGSFSTLEIQRTEQGDSAMYLCASSPGDRGGSYEQYFGPGTRLTVT.

V is TRBV7-2 and J is TRBJ1-4; no clear D. The germline CDR1 and CDR2 sequences are SGHTA and FQGNSA. V was cut by 4 bases and J by 7 bases, with 16 bases left in between. The CDR3 totals 15 residues. In nucleotides, the CDR3 is TGTGCCAGCAGCTCCGTCGGGGTTCTCGGTGAAAAACTGTTTTTT. Translating it yields CASSSVGVLGEKLFF.

This clonotype was detected a few times. The rearrangement joins TRBV24-1 to TRBJ2-1; D is uncertain. This CDR3 has 15 amino acids. The germline V gene encodes CDR1 KGHDR and CDR2 SFDVKD. The V end lost 0 bases, the J end lost 6 bases, and 11 bases lay between the germline ends. CDR3 loop: CATSDLGTSSNEQFF. Written as DNA, the CDR3 is TGTGCCACCAGTGATTTGGGCACATCGAGCAATGAGCAGTTCTTC.

The chain joins TRBV10-2 to TRBJ1-1; D is perhaps TRBD1 (6 bases). Looked up from germline, CDR1 is WSHSY and CDR2 is SAAADI. The CDR3 extends over 19 amino acids. V was shortened by 2 bases and J by 5 bases, with 27 bases between the two germline ends. CDR3 DNA sequence: TGCGCCAGCAGTGAGGCCCACTACAGGGTCCGTATCGATTCGACTGAAGCTTTCTTT. Its protein product is CASSEAHYRVRIDSTEAFF.

The table lists this clonotype with a few counts. The chain has TRBV12-3 or TRBV12-4 and TRBJ2-2, with D perhaps matching TRBD1 (5 bases). The CDR3 is 13 residues long. Trimming pared 11 bases from V and 4 bases from J, leaving 14 bases between. CDR3 sequence reads: CAARGASTGELFF. CDR3 DNA sequence: TGTGCCGCCCGTGGGGCTAGCACCGGGGAGCTGTTTTTT.

Only a few counts were recorded for this clonotype. V usage is TRBV28 and J usage is TRBJ1-5; D ambiguous. Germline V gene lookup returns CDR1 MDHEN and CDR2 SYDVKM. Trimming removed 5 bases at V and 11 bases at J, with 10 bases between. The length of the CDR3 is 11 residues. This CDR3 reads CASSPKLTQHF. The DNA of the CDR3 is TGTGCCAGCAGTCCTAAATTGACCCAGCATTTT.